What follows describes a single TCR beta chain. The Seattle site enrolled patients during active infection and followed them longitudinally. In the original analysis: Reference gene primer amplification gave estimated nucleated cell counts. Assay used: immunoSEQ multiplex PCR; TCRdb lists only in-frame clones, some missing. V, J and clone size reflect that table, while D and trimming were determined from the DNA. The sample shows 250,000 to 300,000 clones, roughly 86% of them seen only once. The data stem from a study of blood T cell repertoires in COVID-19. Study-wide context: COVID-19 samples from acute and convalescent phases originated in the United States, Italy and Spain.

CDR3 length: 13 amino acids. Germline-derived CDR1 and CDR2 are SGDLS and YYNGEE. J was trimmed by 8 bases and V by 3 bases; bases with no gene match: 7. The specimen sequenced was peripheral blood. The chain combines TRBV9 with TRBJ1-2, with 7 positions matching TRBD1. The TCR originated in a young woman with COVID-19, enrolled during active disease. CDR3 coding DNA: TGTGCCAGCAGCGCCGGGGACAGTCTCGGCTACACCTTC. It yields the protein CASSAGDSLGYTF.